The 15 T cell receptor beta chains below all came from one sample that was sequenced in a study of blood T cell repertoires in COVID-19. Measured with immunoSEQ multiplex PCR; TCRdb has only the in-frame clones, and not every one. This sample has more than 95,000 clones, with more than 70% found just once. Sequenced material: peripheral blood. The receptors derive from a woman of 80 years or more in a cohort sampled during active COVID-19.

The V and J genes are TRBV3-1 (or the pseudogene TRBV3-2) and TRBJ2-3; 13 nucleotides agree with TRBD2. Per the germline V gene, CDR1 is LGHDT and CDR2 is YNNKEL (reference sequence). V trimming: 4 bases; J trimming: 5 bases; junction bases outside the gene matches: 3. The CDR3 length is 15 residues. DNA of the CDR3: TGTGCCAGCAGCCCGGGACTAGCGGGGCTAGATACGCAGTATTTT. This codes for CASSPGLAGLDTQYF.

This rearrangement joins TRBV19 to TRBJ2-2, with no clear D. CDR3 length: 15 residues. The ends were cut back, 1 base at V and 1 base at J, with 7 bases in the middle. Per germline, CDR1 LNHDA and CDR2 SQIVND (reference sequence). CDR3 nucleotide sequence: TGTGCCAGTAGTATAGCGGGTGGGAACACCGGGGAGCTGTTTTTT. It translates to CASSIAGGNTGELFF.

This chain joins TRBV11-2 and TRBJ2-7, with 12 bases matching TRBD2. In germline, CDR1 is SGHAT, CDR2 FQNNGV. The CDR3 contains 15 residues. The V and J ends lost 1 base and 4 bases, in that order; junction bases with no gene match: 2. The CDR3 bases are TGTGCCAGCAGCTTAGGGACTAGCGGGATATACGAGCAGTACTTC. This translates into CASSLGTSGIYEQYF.

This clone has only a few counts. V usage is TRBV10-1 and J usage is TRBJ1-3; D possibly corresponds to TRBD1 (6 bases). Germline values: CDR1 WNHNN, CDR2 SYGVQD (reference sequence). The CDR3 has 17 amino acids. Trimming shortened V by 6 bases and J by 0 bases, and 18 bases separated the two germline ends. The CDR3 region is CASSLDRILLSGNTIYF. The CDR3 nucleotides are TGCGCCAGCAGCTTAGACAGGATCCTGCTCTCTGGAAACACCATATATTTT.

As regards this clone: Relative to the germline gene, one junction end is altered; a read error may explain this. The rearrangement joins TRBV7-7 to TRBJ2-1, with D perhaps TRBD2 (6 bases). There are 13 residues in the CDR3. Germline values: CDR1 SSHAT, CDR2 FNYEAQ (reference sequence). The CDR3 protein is CASSRGADGEQFF. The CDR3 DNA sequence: TGTGCTAGCAGCCGCGGGGCAGACGGTGAGCAGTTCTTC.

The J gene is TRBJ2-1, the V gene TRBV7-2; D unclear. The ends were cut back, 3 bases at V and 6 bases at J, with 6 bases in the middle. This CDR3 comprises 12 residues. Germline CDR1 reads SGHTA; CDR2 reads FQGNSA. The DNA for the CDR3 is TGTGCCAGCAGCTTTCGGGTCAATGAGCAGTTCTTC. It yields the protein CASSFRVNEQFF.

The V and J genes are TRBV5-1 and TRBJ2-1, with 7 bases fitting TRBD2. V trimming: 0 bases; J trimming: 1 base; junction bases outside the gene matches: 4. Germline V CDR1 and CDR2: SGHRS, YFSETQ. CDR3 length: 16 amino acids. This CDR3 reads CASSLDGGGSYNEQFF. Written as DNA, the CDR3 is TGCGCCAGCAGCTTGGATGGGGGAGGGTCCTACAATGAGCAGTTCTTC.

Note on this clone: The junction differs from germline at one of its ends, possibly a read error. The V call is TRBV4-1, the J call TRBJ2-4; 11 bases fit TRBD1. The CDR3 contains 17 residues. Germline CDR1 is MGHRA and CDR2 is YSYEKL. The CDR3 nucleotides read TGCGCCAGCAGCCAAGATCTCGGCGTTTTGGGACAGGGGGTGGTAGGCTTC. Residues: CASSQDLGVLGQGVVGF.

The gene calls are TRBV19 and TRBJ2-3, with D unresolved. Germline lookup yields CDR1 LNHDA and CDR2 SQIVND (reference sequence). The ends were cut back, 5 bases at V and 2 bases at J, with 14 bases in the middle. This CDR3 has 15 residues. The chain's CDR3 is CASSPLTGVTDTQYF. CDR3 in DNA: TGTGCCAGTAGTCCTCTCACCGGTGTCACAGATACGCAGTATTTT.

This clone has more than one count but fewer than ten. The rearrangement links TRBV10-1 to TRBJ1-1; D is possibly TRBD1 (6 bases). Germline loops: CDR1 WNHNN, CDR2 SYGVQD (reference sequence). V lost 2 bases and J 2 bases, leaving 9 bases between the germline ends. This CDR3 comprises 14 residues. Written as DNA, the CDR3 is TGCGCCAGCAGTGAGCGACAGGCAAACACTGAAGCTTTCTTT. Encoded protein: CASSERQANTEAFF.

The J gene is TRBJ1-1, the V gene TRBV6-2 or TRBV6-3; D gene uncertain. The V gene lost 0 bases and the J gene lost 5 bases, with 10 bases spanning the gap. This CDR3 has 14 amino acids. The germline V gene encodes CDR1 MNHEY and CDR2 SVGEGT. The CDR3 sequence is CASSYSEGRTEAFF. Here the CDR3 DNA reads TGTGCCAGCAGTTACTCAGAGGGTCGGACTGAAGCTTTCTTT.

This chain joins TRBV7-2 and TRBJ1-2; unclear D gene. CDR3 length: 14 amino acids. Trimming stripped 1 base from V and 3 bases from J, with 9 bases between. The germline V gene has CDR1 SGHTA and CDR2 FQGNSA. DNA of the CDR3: TGTGCCAGCAGCTTAGACGCACAATACTATGGCTACACCTTC. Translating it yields CASSLDAQYYGYTF.

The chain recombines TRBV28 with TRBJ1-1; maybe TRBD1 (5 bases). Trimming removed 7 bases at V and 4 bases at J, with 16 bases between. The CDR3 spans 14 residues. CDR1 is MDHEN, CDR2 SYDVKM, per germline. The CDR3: CASTSRGMGTEAFF. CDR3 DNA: TGTGCCAGCACATCACGGGGGATGGGCACTGAAGCTTTCTTT.

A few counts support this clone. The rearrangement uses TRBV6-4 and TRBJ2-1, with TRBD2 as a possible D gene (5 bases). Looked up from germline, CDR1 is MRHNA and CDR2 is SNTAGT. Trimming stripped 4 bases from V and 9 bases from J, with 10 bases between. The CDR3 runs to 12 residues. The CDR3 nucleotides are TGTGCCAGCAGTGTAGATCGGGGTGAGCAGTTCTTC. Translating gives CASSVDRGEQFF.

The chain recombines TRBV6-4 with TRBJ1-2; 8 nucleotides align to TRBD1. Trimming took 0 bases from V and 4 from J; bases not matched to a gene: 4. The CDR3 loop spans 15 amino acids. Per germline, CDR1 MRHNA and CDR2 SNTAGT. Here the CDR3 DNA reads TGTGCCAGCAGTGACTCTTCAGGGGGCCGCTATGGCTACACCTTC. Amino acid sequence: CASSDSSGGRYGYTF.